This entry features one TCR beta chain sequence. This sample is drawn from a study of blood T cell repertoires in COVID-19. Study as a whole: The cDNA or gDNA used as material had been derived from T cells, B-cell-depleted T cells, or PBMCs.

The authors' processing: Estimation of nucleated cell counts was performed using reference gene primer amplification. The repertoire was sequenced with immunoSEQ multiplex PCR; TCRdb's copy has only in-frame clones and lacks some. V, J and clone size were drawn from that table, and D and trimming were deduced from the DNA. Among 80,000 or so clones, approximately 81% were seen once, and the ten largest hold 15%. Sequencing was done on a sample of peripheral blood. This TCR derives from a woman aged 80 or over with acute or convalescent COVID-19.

The CDR3 is CASRTGANYGYTF. The DNA of the CDR3 is TGTGCCAGCCGCACAGGGGCTAACTATGGCTACACCTTC. The chain carries TRBV11-2 and TRBJ1-2; 7 nucleotides align to TRBD1. Germline V gene lookup returns CDR1 SGHAT and CDR2 FQNNGV. V lost 8 bases and J lost 0; bases outside the gene matches: 3. The CDR3 totals 13 residues.